Listed here are 18 T cell receptor beta chains from one sample, sequenced in a study of shared clonotypes between healthy human individuals. Using immunoSEQ multiplex PCR, the repertoire was profiled, and TCRdb retains in-frame clones only, with some absent. The sample has around 560,000 clones; around 95% are singletons. Terminally differentiated effector memory CD45RA+ cells were excluded by CCR7 positive selection of CD45RO-negative cells. Input material: naive CD8+ T cells sorted from blood. These receptors were taken from a woman aged 25 to 39 in good health.

The chain recombines TRBV1 with TRBJ2-3; TRBD2 is the table's D call, not checked against the DNA. TRBV1 is an annotated pseudogene. This CDR3 comprises 20 residues. CDR3 sequence: CTSSQGRKPAGGGTTDTQYF. CDR3 DNA: TGCACCAGCAGCCAAGGACGTAAACCCGCGGGAGGGGGAACCACAGATACGCAGTATTTT.

This clone was recorded a few times. The chain uses TRBV27 and TRBJ1-1, with D perhaps TRBD1 (5 bases). V was clipped by 6 bases and J by 8 bases, with 16 bases between them. The CDR3 loop spans 13 amino acids. In germline, CDR1 is MNHEY, CDR2 SMNVEV (reference sequence). The CDR3 loop is CASSYVYGDEAFF. CDR3 DNA sequence: TGTGCCAGCAGCTACGTTTATGGGGACGAAGCTTTCTTT.

The chain carries TRBV19 and TRBJ2-1; 8 bases line up with TRBD2. The CDR3 runs 14 residues. Germline lookup yields CDR1 LNHDA and CDR2 SQIVND (reference sequence). Trimming at V came to 6 bases and at J to 0 bases, leaving 1 base not matched to a gene. CDR3 protein: CASRTSASYNEQFF. CDR3 in DNA: TGTGCCAGTAGGACTAGCGCCTCCTACAATGAGCAGTTCTTC.

J is TRBJ2-2 and V is TRBV19, with D uncertain. The germline V gene encodes CDR1 LNHDA and CDR2 SQIVND (reference sequence). The ends were cut back, 3 bases at V and 6 bases at J, with 8 bases in the middle. This CDR3 region has 13 residues. CDR3 protein: CASSIEVPGELFF. The DNA for the CDR3 is TGTGCCAGTAGTATTGAGGTGCCCGGGGAGCTGTTTTTT.

The V call is TRBV5-4, the J call TRBJ2-7; D is perhaps TRBD2 (6 bases). CDR3 length equals 18 residues. The V and J ends lost 0 bases and 2 bases respectively, with 21 bases between them. The germline V gene has CDR1 SGHNT and CDR2 YYREEE (reference sequence). This CDR3 is CASSLDRGGNYMAYEQYF. The CDR3 DNA reads TGTGCCAGCAGCTTGGATCGGGGAGGTAACTATATGGCCTACGAGCAGTACTTC. Combining the CDR3 with reference TRBV5-4 and TRBJ2-7 gives the whole variable domain ETGVTQSPTHLIKTRGQQVTLRCSSQSGHNTVSWYQQALGQGPQFIFQYYREEENGRGNFPPRFSGLQFPNYSSELNVNALELDDSALYLCASSLDRGGNYMAYEQYFGPGTRLTVT.

The chain couples TRBV27 to TRBJ2-2, with a tentative D call TRBD2 (7 bases). This CDR3 comprises 14 residues. V lost 4 bases, J lost 6 bases, and 12 bases lay in between. Germline V lookup: CDR1 MNHEY, CDR2 SMNVEV (reference sequence). The CDR3 bases are TGTGCCAGCAGTTGGGCGGGGGCTTCCGGGGAGCTGTTTTTT. Translated: CASSWAGASGELFF.

This sequence joins TRBV27 and TRBJ1-1, with D perhaps matching TRBD1 (6 bases). This CDR3 has 14 residues. The germline V and J ends were trimmed by 4 bases and 8 bases, with 17 bases remaining between them. CDR1 and CDR2 (germline): MNHEY, SMNVEV (reference sequence). The CDR3 region has the DNA TGTGCCAGCAGTTCCAACGGACAGTGGACCGAAGCTTTCTTT. Protein product: CASSSNGQWTEAFF.

V usage is TRBV19 and J usage is TRBJ1-1, with D uncertain. The CDR3 has 12 residues. Trimming took off 5 bases at V and 2 bases at J, with 6 bases between the two ends. The germline V gene has CDR1 LNHDA and CDR2 SQIVND (reference sequence). CDR3 sequence: CASSPDNTEAFF. The CDR3 DNA sequence: TGTGCCAGTAGTCCAGACAACACTGAAGCTTTCTTT.

V and J are TRBV10-3 and TRBJ2-1; TRBD2 agrees at 8 bases. Unmatched junction bases numbered 6, after V lost 5 bases and J lost 6 bases. CDR3 length equals 14 residues. The germline CDR1 and CDR2 sequences are ENHRY and SYGVKD. In nucleotides, the CDR3 is TGTGCCATCAGTTCTCCCGGGACTAGCAATGAGCAGTTCTTC. Protein sequence: CAISSPGTSNEQFF.

This clone was seen a single time. The chain joins TRBV10-3 to TRBJ2-7, with D tentatively TRBD1 or TRBD2 (5 bases each). The CDR3 spans 13 residues. The V gene lost 4 bases and the J gene lost 1 base, with 8 bases spanning the gap. Germline loops: CDR1 ENHRY, CDR2 SYGVKD. The CDR3 DNA reads as TGTGCCATCAGTGGGGACGGTTCCTACGAGCAGTACTTC. Residues: CAISGDGSYEQYF.

The gene calls are TRBV7-6 and TRBJ2-5, with 7 bases aligning to TRBD2. This CDR3 comprises 13 residues. J was trimmed by 4 bases and V by 5 bases; bases with no gene match: 4. Germline V gives CDR1 SGHVS, CDR2 FNYEAQ. CDR3 bases: TGTGCCAGCAGCCTACGGACTAGAGAGACCCAGTACTTC. As protein: CASSLRTRETQYF. Full variable domain (outside the CDR3, taken from reference TRBV7-6 and TRBJ2-5): GAGVSQSPRYKVTKRGQDVALRCDPISGHVSLYWYRQALGQGPEFLTYFNYEAQQDKSGLPNDRFSAERPEGSISTLTIQRTEQRDSAMYRCASSLRTRETQYFGPGTRLLVL.

The genes are TRBV6-5 and TRBJ1-1; D gene unclear. V was cut by 3 bases and J by 0 bases, with 8 bases left in between. The CDR3 runs 14 residues. Per the germline V gene, CDR1 is MNHEY and CDR2 is SVGAGI. CDR3 sequence: CASSYNSVNTEAFF. In nucleotides, the CDR3 is TGTGCCAGCAGTTATAACAGCGTGAACACTGAAGCTTTCTTT.

This clone is a singleton in its sample. This sequence joins TRBV4-2 and TRBJ1-1; the D is unclear. The CDR3 extends over 19 amino acids. Germline-derived CDR1 and CDR2 are LGHNA and YNFKEQ. Trimming stripped 0 bases from V and 3 bases from J, with 23 bases between. The CDR3 DNA is TGTGCCAGCAGCCAAGATCTCTTAGCCCGACGCTACTCGGACACTGAAGCTTTCTTT. This encodes CASSQDLLARRYSDTEAFF.

J is TRBJ1-5 and V is TRBV18; 8 bases are shared with TRBD1. This CDR3 comprises 16 residues. CDR1 is KGHSH, CDR2 LQKENI, per germline. The junction had 11 bases not matched to a gene; V was cut back by 3 bases and J by 7 bases. CDR3 nucleotide sequence: TGTGCCAGCTCACCCTCTGGACAGGGCGGAAGACAGCCCCAGCATTTT. Its translation: CASSPSGQGGRQPQHF.

The J gene is TRBJ2-7, the V gene TRBV28, with 8 bases that match TRBD2. The trim removed 5 bases at V and 0 bases at J, leaving 12 bases unmatched. CDR3 length: 17 amino acids. CDR1 MDHEN and CDR2 SYDVKM come from the germline V gene. The CDR3 protein is CASSPLWREASSYEQYF. DNA of the CDR3: TGTGCCAGCAGTCCCCTCTGGCGGGAGGCGAGCTCCTACGAGCAGTACTTC.

CDR3 sequence (DNA): TGTGCCAGCAGCCCCGCAGCGGGAGGCCCCTACGAGCAGTACTTC. Translation gives CASSPAAGGPYEQYF. The V gene is TRBV14, the J gene TRBJ2-5; 9 bases match TRBD2. The last part of the DNA fits TRBJ2-7 better; the J call may be wrong. CDR3 size: 15 residues. CDR1 and CDR2 from the germline V gene are SGHDN and FVKESK.

The chain couples TRBV27 to TRBJ2-7; D not certain. The germline V gene has CDR1 MNHEY and CDR2 SMNVEV (reference sequence). CDR3 length equals 13 residues. The V end lost 5 bases, the J end lost 7 bases, and 15 bases lay between the germline ends. The CDR3 reads CASSPQFPLEQYF. CDR3 coding DNA: TGTGCCAGCAGTCCCCAATTCCCTCTTGAGCAGTACTTC.

This chain links TRBV27 with TRBJ2-3; 7 bases agree with TRBD1. CDR3 length: 14 residues. Per germline, CDR1 MNHEY and CDR2 SMNVEV (reference sequence). With V trimmed by 6 bases and J by 2 bases, 5 bases remained unmatched. DNA of the CDR3: TGTGCCAGCAGCCACAGGGGAGACACAGATACGCAGTATTTT. Translation: CASSHRGDTDTQYF.